This T cell receptor beta chain was retrieved from a study of immune evolution from preneoplasia to lung adenocarcinoma. Remarks on this clone: Its cognate antigen is unknown.

The data were produced by immunoSEQ multiplex PCR, yet TCRdb's version contains in-frame clones alone and is incomplete. The data contain 20,000 to 30,000 clones, about 76% of them singletons. Notes on the study in general: Highest clonality occurred in KRAS-mutant, not EGFR-mutant or double wild-type, nodules. Top clone share appeared to fall from AAH through AIS, MIA, adenocarcinoma. Clonality was highest in normal lung, lower in later-stage lesions apparently.

CDR1 and CDR2 (germline): ENHRY, SYGVKD. This CDR3 comprises 16 residues. Trimming stripped 3 bases from V and 0 bases from J, with 12 bases between. Patient tissue came from resections in Japan or China, 2014–2017. Sequencing was done on a sample of FFPE invasive lung adenocarcinoma tissue. This clonotype was obtained from a person in their sixties or seventies with invasive lung adenocarcinoma. Some clones in this sample may be carry-over from other donors' samples. This rearrangement joins TRBV10-3 to TRBJ2-1; D is undetermined. This CDR3 is CAISDTAPSSYNEQFF. The CDR3 region has the DNA TGTGCCATCAGTGATACGGCACCAAGCTCCTACAATGAGCAGTTCTTC.